These 5 T cell receptor beta chains came from one sample sequenced in a study of CD8+ T cells in alopecia areata. RNA was extracted and reverse transcribed into cDNA as the sequencing template. Produced via immunoSEQ multiplex PCR; TCRdb's table is partial and in-frame only. Altogether about 94,000 clones are present, about two thirds being singletons, with the ten largest covering roughly 17%. This sample's treatment: oral pan-JAK inhibitor, 5-10 mg twice daily. The specimen comprised CD8+ T cells sorted from blood, sampled at week 44, from a patient treated with tofacitinib. These receptors were collected from a human donor with alopecia areata.

This clone appeared a single time. The chain carries TRBV11-2 and TRBJ2-7; D unresolved. The germline V gene has CDR1 SGHAT and CDR2 FQNNGV. V shed 2 bases and J shed 9 bases, with 11 bases lying between them. The CDR3 sequence is 12 residues long. The CDR3 coding sequence is TGTGCCAGCAGCTTACCCTCACCGGTGCAGTACTTC. This codes for CASSLPSPVQYF.

The V and J genes are TRBV5-1 and TRBJ2-7, with D perhaps matching TRBD1 or TRBD2 (5 bases each). Trimming left V 4 bases short and J 2 bases short, with 16 bases between. CDR3 length: 15 amino acids. Germline CDR1 is SGHRS and CDR2 is YFSETQ. The CDR3 DNA is TGCGCCAGCAGCCCCCGGGAAGGGGACGCCTACGAGCAGTACTTC. This sequence encodes CASSPREGDAYEQYF. Complete variable domain (other parts from reference TRBV5-1 and TRBJ2-7): KAGVTQTPRYLIKTRGQQVTLSCSPISGHRSVSWYQQTPGQGLQFLFEYFSETQRNKGNFPGRFSGRQFSNSRSEMNVSTLELGDSALYLCASSPREGDAYEQYFGPGTRLTVT.

The chain combines TRBV13 with TRBJ1-6; the D is unclear. From germline, CDR1 is PRHDT and CDR2 FYEKMQ (reference sequence). This CDR3 comprises 12 residues. V shed 5 bases and J shed 10 bases, with 9 bases lying between them. The CDR3 nucleotides read TGTGCCAGCAGCCAGGTGGGCTCACCCCTCCACTTT. It encodes CASSQVGSPLHF.

This sequence joins TRBV6-5 and TRBJ1-1; 8 positions match TRBD1. This CDR3 contains 14 residues. V gave up 7 bases and J gave up 4 bases; unmatched junction bases: 8. Germline-derived CDR1 and CDR2 are MNHEY and SVGAGI. The CDR3 nucleotides read TGTGCCAGCACCCAGGGGGCGCGGGGCACTGAAGCTTTCTTT. Translation: CASTQGARGTEAFF.

This rearrangement joins TRBV4-3 to TRBJ1-2, with TRBD1 as a possible D gene (6 bases). The V gene lost 0 bases and the J gene lost 4 bases, with 15 bases spanning the gap. This CDR3 is built from 16 residues. In germline, CDR1 is LGHNA, CDR2 YSLEER. As DNA, the CDR3 is TGCGCCAGCAGCCAAGACGGTACAGGGACGGCCTATGGCTACACCTTC. Translation gives CASSQDGTGTAYGYTF.